This T cell receptor beta chain was documented in a study of radiotherapy plus CTLA-4 blockade in lung cancer (dated by TCRdb to the late 2010s). About the investigation overall: Objective responses occurred in roughly 20% of enrolled patients, and over 30% achieved disease control.

Paper-wide results and their limitations: The strongest predictors of response were reported to be early dynamic shifts in blood T cell clones along with a rise in serum interferon-beta following radiation. After treatment with radiotherapy and ipilimumab, TCR clones that originated in tumors expanded in peripheral blood.

Libraries were made using the immunoSEQ multiplex PCR assay. Not all clones reach the TCRdb copy of this immuneACCESS table, which keeps in-frame sequences only. Checked studies attribute under half of the gap to unresolved V genes and leave the rest unexplained. Recorded for this sample are tens of thousands of clones; roughly 70% of them occurred a single time. The top ten clonotypes cover approximately 4% of the sample. In this study, focal radiation therapy paired with CTLA-4 blockade (ipilimumab) was tested in patients who had chemo-refractory metastatic non-small-cell lung cancer. With regard to this clone: Its antigen is unknown. There are no base qualities to consult, and no much larger clone falls within one base.

From the cysteine up to the phenylalanine, the CDR3 has a length of 13 residues. Only the CDR3 part of the read is kept: 39 bases, read in frame from the first base. V is pared back by 4 bases and J by 2 bases, with 8 bases lying between the germline termini. CDR1 is given as SNHLY and CDR2 as FYNNEI, both from the germline V gene. Source: peripheral blood, taken from a patient treated with radiotherapy plus ipilimumab. Recombination joined TRBV2 with TRBJ2-5; the D gene cannot be resolved reliably. This sequence originates from a human donor with non-small cell lung cancer who had stable disease on radiotherapy plus ipilimumab. This receptor carries the CDR3 CASSGTIQETQYF. The DNA sequence reads TGTGCCAGCAGTGGAACCATACAAGAGACCCAGTACTTC.